This entry concerns a single TCR beta chain. TCRdb's table, derived via immunoSEQ multiplex PCR, lists solely in-frame clones and lacks some. The sample has 110,000 to 150,000 clones; 85% to 90% are singletons. The germline CDR1 and CDR2 sequences are MNHEY and SVGEGT. The ends were cut back, 2 bases at V and 4 bases at J, with 12 bases in the middle. This CDR3 is 15 amino acids long. The record originates from a study of blood T cell repertoires in COVID-19. Study details: Specimens from acute and convalescent COVID-19 originated in the United States, Italy and Spain.

The specimen sequenced was peripheral blood. The receptor was derived from a man in his 60s with active or convalescent COVID-19. This chain links TRBV6-2 or TRBV6-3 with TRBJ2-1, with D possibly TRBD2 on 6 matching bases. The CDR3 DNA reads TGTGCCAGCAGTTACGGTAGCGGACGGTACAATGAGCAGTTCTTC. This codes for CASSYGSGRYNEQFF.